This T cell receptor beta chain was retrieved from a study of blood T cell repertoires in COVID-19. In the study overall: COVID-19 samples, acute and convalescent, were from the United States, Italy and Spain.

Authors' methods: Cell counts per sample came from amplifying reference gene primers. The protocol was immunoSEQ multiplex PCR, while the TCRdb copy is restricted to in-frame clones and leaves out a portion. Clone size and V and J calls were adopted from that table, with D and trimming inferred from the DNA. The sample yields about 230,000 clones, 84% seen once. The clonotype originates from a woman in her thirties or forties who had recovered from COVID-19. Sample: peripheral blood.

This chain's CDR3 is CASSPPPGTQETQYF. The CDR3 bases are TGCGCCAGCAGTCCTCCCCCCGGGACACAAGAGACCCAGTACTTC. J is TRBJ2-5 and V is TRBV23-1, with a possible D match to TRBD1 (6 bases). TRBV23-1 counts as an open reading frame of uncertain function. Deletions cut 4 bases from V and 2 bases from J, with 14 bases between. The CDR3 is 15 amino acids.